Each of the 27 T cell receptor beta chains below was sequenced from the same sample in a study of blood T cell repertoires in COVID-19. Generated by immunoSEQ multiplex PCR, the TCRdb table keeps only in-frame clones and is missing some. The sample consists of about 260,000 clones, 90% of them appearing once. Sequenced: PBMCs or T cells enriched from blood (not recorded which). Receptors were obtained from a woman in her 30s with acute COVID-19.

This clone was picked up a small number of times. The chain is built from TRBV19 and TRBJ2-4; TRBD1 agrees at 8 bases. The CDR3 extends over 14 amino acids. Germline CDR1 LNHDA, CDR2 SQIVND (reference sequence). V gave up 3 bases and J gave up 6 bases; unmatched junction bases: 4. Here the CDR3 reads CASSIGQGTNIQYF. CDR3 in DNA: TGTGCCAGTAGTATTGGACAGGGCACAAACATTCAGTACTTC.

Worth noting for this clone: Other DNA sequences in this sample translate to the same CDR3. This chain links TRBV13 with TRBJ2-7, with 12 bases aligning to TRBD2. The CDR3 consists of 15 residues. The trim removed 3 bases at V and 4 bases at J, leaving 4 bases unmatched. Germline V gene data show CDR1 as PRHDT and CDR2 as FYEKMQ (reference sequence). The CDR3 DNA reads TGTGCCAGCAGCTTCGGGACTAGCGGGCCGTACGAGCAGTACTTC. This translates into CASSFGTSGPYEQYF.

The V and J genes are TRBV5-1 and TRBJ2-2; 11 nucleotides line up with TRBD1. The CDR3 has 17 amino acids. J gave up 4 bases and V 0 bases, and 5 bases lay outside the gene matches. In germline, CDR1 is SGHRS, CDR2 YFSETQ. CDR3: CASSLAGTGGPTGELFF. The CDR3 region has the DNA TGCGCCAGCAGCTTGGCCGGGACAGGGGGACCCACCGGGGAGCTGTTTTTT. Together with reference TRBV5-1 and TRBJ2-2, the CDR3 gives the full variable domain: KAGVTQTPRYLIKTRGQQVTLSCSPISGHRSVSWYQQTPGQGLQFLFEYFSETQRNKGNFPGRFSGRQFSNSRSEMNVSTLELGDSALYLCASSLAGTGGPTGELFFGEGSRLTVL.

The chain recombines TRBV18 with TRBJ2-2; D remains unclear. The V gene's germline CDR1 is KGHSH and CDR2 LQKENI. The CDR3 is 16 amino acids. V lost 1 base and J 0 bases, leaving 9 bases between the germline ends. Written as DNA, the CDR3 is TGTGCCAGCTCACCACAGGAGTTGGCGAACACCGGGGAGCTGTTTTTT. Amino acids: CASSPQELANTGELFF.

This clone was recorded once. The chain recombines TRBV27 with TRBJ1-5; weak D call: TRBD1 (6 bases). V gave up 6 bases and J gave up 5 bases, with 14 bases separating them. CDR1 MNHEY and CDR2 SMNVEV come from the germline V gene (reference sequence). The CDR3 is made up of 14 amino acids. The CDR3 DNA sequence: TGTGCCAGCAGGCCCACAGGGTTTGATCAGCCCCAGCATTTT. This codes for CASRPTGFDQPQHF.

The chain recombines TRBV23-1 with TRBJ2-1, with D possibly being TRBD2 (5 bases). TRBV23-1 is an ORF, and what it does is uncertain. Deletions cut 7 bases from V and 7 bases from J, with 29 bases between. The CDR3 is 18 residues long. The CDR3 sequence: CASTRWTRFLPLRNEQFF. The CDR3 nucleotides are TGCGCCAGCACCCGATGGACTCGATTTTTGCCCCTACGGAATGAGCAGTTCTTC.

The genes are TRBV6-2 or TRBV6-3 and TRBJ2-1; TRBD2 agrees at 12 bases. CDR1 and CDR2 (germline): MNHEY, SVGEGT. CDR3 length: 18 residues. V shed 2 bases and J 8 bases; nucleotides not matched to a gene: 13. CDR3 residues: CASSYTLAGGPIDHEQFF. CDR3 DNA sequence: TGTGCCAGCAGTTACACTCTAGCGGGAGGGCCTATCGACCATGAGCAGTTCTTC.

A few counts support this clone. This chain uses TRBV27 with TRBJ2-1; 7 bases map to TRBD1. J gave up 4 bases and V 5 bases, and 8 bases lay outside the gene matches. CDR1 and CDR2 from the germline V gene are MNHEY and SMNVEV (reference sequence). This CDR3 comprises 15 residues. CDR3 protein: CASSPPRQGYNEQFF. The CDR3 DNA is TGTGCCAGCAGTCCACCCAGACAGGGATACAATGAGCAGTTCTTC.

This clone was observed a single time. The CDR3 region has the DNA TGTGCCAGCAGCAAGACAGAAGAAGCTTTCTTT. It yields the protein CASSKTEEAFF. The chain joins TRBV21-1 to TRBJ1-1; TRBD1 is the table's D call and was not checked against the DNA. TRBV21-1 is a listed pseudogene. This CDR3 is 11 amino acids long.

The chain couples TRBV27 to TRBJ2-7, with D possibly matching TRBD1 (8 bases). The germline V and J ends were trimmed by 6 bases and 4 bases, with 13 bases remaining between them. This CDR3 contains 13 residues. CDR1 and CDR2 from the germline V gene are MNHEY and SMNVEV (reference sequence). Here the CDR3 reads CASSNRGGYEQYF. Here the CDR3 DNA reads TGTGCCAGCAGCAACAGGGGGGGGTACGAGCAGTACTTC.

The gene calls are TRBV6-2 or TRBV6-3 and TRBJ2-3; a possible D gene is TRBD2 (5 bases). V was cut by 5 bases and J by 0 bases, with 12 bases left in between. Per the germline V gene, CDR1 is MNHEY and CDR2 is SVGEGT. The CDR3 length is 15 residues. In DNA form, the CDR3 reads TGTGCCAGCAGTCTCAGCGGACCTAGCACAGATACGCAGTATTTT. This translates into CASSLSGPSTDTQYF.

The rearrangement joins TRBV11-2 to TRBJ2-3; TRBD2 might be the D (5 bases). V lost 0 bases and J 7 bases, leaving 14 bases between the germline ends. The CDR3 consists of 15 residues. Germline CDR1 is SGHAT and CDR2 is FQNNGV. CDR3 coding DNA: TGTGCCAGCAGCTTAGACGCGGGTATCGCAAATACGCAGTATTTT. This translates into CASSLDAGIANTQYF.

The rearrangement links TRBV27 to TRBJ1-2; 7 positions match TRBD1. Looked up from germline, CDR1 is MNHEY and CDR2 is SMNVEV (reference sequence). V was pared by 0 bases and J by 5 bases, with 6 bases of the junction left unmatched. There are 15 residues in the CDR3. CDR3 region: CASSLSRGGRYGYTF. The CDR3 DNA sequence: TGTGCCAGCAGTTTATCGCGAGGGGGCCGGTATGGCTACACCTTC.

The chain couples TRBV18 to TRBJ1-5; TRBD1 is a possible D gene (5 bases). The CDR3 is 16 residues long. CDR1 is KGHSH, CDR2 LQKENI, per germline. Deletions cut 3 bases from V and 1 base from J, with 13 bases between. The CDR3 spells CASSPWGPASNQPQHF. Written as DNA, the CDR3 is TGTGCCAGCTCACCTTGGGGCCCGGCCAGCAATCAGCCCCAGCATTTT. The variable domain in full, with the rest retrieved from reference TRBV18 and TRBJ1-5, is NAGVMQNPRHLVRRRGQEARLRCSPMKGHSHVYWYRQLPEEGLKFMVYLQKENIIDESGMPKERFSAEFPKEGPSILRIQQVVRGDSAAYFCASSPWGPASNQPQHFGDGTRLSIL.

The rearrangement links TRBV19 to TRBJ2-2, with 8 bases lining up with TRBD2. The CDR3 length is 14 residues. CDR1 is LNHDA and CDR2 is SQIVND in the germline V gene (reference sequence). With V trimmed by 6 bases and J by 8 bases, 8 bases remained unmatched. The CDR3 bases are TGTGCCAGTAGCCAGAAAGCGGGAGTGGGGGAGCTGTTTTTT. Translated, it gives CASSQKAGVGELFF.

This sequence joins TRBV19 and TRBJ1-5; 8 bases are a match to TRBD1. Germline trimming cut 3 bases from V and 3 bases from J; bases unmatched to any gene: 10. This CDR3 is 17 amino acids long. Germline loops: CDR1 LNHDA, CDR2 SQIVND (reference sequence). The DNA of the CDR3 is TGTGCCAGTAGTATGGGAAGGGGGACAGGCACCAATCAGCCCCAGCATTTT. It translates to CASSMGRGTGTNQPQHF.

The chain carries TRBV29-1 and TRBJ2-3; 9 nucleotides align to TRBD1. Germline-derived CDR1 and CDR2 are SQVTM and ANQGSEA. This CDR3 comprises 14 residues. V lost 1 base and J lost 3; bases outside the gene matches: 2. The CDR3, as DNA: TGCAGCGTTGAAGGGGGGACAGGGACAGATACGCAGTATTTT. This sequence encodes CSVEGGTGTDTQYF.

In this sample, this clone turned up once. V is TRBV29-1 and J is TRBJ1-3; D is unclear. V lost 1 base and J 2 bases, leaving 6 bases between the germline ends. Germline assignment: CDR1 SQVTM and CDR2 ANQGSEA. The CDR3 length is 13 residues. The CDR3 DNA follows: TGCAGCGTTGAAGCCCAAACTGGAAACACCATATATTTT. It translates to CSVEAQTGNTIYF.

CDR3 residues: CASSLQVSGNTIYF. The CDR3 DNA sequence: TGTGCCAGCAGTCTGCAGGTCTCTGGAAACACCATATATTTT. The rearrangement joins TRBV28 to TRBJ1-3; D is unresolved. The ends were cut back, 5 bases at V and 0 bases at J, with 8 bases in the middle. Looked up from germline, CDR1 is MDHEN and CDR2 is SYDVKM. The CDR3 is made up of 14 amino acids.

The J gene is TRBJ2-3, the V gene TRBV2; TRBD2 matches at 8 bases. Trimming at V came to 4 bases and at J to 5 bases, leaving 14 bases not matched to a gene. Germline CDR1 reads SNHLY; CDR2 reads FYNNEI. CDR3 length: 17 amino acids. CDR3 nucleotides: TGTGCCAGCAGTGCCCCCGAGGGTAGCGGGAAAGGAGATACGCAGTATTTT. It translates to CASSAPEGSGKGDTQYF.

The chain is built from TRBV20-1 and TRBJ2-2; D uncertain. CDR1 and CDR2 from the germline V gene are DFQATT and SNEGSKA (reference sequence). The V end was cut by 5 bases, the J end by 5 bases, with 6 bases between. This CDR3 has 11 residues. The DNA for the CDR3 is TGCAGTGCTCCGAGGACCGGGGAGCTGTTTTTT. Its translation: CSAPRTGELFF.

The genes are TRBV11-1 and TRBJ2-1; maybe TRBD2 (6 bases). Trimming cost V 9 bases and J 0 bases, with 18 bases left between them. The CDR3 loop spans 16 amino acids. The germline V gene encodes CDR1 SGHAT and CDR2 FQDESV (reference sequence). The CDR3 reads CARKPAGSTSYNEQFF. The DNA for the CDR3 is TGTGCCAGAAAACCAGCGGGTTCTACCTCCTACAATGAGCAGTTCTTC.

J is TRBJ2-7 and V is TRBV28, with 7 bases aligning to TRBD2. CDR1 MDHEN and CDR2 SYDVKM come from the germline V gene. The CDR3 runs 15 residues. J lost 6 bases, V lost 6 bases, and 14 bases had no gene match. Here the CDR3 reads CASSHEAGVDGEQYF. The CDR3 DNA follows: TGTGCCAGCAGCCATGAGGCGGGAGTCGATGGCGAGCAGTACTTC.

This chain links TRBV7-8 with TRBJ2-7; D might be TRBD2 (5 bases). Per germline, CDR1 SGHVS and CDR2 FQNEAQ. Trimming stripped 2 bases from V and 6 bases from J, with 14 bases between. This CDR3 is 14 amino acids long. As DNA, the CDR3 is TGTGCCAGCAGCTTAAATTTTCGGAGGCTCGAGCAGTACTTC. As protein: CASSLNFRRLEQYF.

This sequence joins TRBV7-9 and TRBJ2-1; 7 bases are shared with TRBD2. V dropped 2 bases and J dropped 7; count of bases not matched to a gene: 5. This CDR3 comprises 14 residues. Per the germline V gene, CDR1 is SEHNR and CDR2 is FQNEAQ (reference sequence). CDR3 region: CASSLSGMGNEQFF. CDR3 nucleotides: TGTGCCAGCAGCTTAAGCGGGATGGGAAATGAGCAGTTCTTC.

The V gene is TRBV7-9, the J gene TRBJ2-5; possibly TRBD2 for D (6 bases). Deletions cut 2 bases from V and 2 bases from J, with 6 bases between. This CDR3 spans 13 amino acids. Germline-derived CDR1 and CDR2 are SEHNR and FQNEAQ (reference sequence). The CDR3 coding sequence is TGTGCCAGCAGCTTAAGCGGGCAAGAGACCCAGTACTTC. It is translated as CASSLSGQETQYF.

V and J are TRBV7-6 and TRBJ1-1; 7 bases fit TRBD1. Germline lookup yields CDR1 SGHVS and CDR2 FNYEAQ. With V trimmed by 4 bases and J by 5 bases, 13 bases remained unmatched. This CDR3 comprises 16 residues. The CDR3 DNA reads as TGTGCCAGCAGCTCACAAAGACAGGGAAGGAGGACTGAAGCTTTCTTT. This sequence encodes CASSSQRQGRRTEAFF.